This TCR beta chain was sequenced for a study of tumor-infiltrating lymphocytes in primary liver carcinoma. Total RNA and DNA came together from approximately 22-30 mg of bulk tissue without cell sorting. Germline V gene lookup returns CDR1 MDHEN and CDR2 SYDVKM. The CDR3 runs to 15 residues. Trimming took 5 bases from V and 1 from J, leaving 12 bases between them. This clonotype was recorded many times. Total RNA amounting to roughly 450 ng was the source from which TCR beta cDNA was made with a constant-region primer. What produced the TCR beta libraries was three nested multiplex PCR rounds using slightly modified ARM-PCR. In the first two PCR rounds, TRBV1-TRBV30 forward primers were paired with a C-beta reverse primer, and each round lasted 10 cycles. TCRdb processed the multiplex PCR reads anew with MiXCR; each CDR3 protein has one entry. The sample includes 45,000 or so distinct CDR3 sequences, around 80% seen only once; the top ten take over 30%.

The specimen was tumor-adjacent normal liver tissue. The receptor was derived from a woman aged 25 to 45 with primary liver carcinoma and hepatitis B virus infection. The chain has TRBV28 and TRBJ2-4, with D tentatively TRBD1 (6 bases). The CDR3 loop reads CASSLRGTAKNIQYF. As DNA, the CDR3 is TGTGCCAGCAGTCTCAGGGGAACGGCCAAAAACATTCAGTACTTC. Full variable domain (outside the CDR3, taken from reference TRBV28 and TRBJ2-4): DVKVTQSSRYLVKRTGEKVFLECVQDMDHENMFWYRQDPGLGLRLIYFSYDVKMKEKGDIPEGYSVSREKKERFSLILESASTNQTSMYLCASSLRGTAKNIQYFGAGTRLSVL.